This T cell receptor (beta chain) was obtained from a study of cytomegalovirus exposure and HLA in healthy donors. Study information: Some 85 million unique TCRs from HLA-typed donors were held in an early data release.

The PCR had 60 Vbeta and 13 Jbeta primers. TCRdb's copy holds only in-frame clones and misses some; the assay was immunoSEQ multiplex PCR. The sample has about 92,000 clones, and its top ten clones hold roughly 14%. Germline values: CDR1 LGHNA, CDR2 YSLEER. The CDR3 totals 15 residues. V was pared by 0 bases and J by 7 bases, with 12 bases between. Findings and limits, study-wide: Rare TCR sequences dominated, though some public TCRs recurred in many donors. Researchers had no immune exposure information except CMV serostatus available.

About this clone itself: Its antigen is currently unknown.

Sequenced: PBMCs. The V gene is TRBV4-3, the J gene TRBJ1-4; D unclear. This TCR derives from a man aged 45-65 years in good health and CMV-seropositive. The CDR3 is CASSQDRGLVEKLFF. The CDR3 nucleotides are TGCGCCAGCAGCCAAGATCGAGGGTTGGTTGAAAAACTGTTTTTT.